These 32 T cell receptor beta chains share one sample of origin, sequenced in a study of T-cell reconstitution after alpha-beta-depleted transplantation in children. Unique molecular identifiers were used in preparing the TCRbeta library. TCRdb independently ran MiXCR on the PCR reads; one entry per CDR3 protein. This sample has 250,000 to 350,000 distinct CDR3 sequences, with more than 9% found just once. The sequencing here drew on PBMCs from the stem cell graft donor, taken from the stem cell graft. These receptors were taken from a human donor who donated a stem cell graft to a child with SCID.

This clonotype was detected a few times. The chain uses TRBV5-1 and TRBJ2-1; TRBD2 agrees at 7 bases. The CDR3 length is 14 residues. Germline CDR1 reads SGHRS; CDR2 reads YFSETQ. Unmatched junction bases numbered 6, after V lost 1 base and J lost 8 bases. In nucleotides, the CDR3 is TGCGCCAGCAGCTTGTTGCGGGGGAAGCATGAGCAGTTCTTC. Amino acids: CASSLLRGKHEQFF.

The sample holds many counts of this clonotype. CDR3 coding DNA: TGTGCCAGCAGCTTAGGAGGAGCGGGGGGTATTTATGAGCAGTTCTTC. Its translation is CASSLGGAGGIYEQFF. The V and J genes are TRBV7-2 and TRBJ2-1, with 9 bases lining up with TRBD2. The CDR3 is 16 residues long. The germline V gene has CDR1 SGHTA and CDR2 FQGNSA. Losses at the gene ends were 1 base for V and 8 bases for J; bases not matched to a gene: 9. Full variable domain (remainder filled in from reference TRBV7-2 and TRBJ2-1): GAGVSQSPSNKVTEKGKDVELRCDPISGHTALYWYRQSLGQGLEFLIYFQGNSAPDKSGLPSDRFSAERTGGSVSTLTIQRTQQEDSAVYLCASSLGGAGGIYEQFFGPGTRLTVL.

The sample holds a few counts of this clonotype. Here the CDR3 reads CASSPGPTRGYTF. The CDR3 DNA is TGTGCCAGCAGCCCCGGACCGACGCGGGGCTACACCTTC. V is TRBV3-1 and J is TRBJ1-2; the D is unclear. CDR1 is LGHDT, CDR2 YNNKEL, per germline (reference sequence). V was pared by 4 bases and J by 8 bases, with 14 bases between. The CDR3 is 13 amino acids.

This clonotype was seen a handful of times. The chain combines TRBV20-1 with TRBJ2-7; 7 bases fit TRBD1. This CDR3 comprises 12 residues. Per the germline V gene, CDR1 is DFQATT and CDR2 is SNEGSKA (reference sequence). Trimming removed 7 bases from V and 3 bases from J; junction bases left unmatched: 6. CDR3 DNA sequence: TGCAGTGGTAAACAGGGGAACTACGAGCAGTACTTC. Its protein product is CSGKQGNYEQYF.

This clonotype was detected many times. J is TRBJ2-2 and V is TRBV29-1; the D gene is possibly TRBD2 (5 bases). CDR3 length equals 17 residues. CDR1 and CDR2 (germline): SQVTM, ANQGSEA. V dropped 1 base and J dropped 0 bases, with 15 bases sitting between them. CDR3 DNA sequence: TGCAGCGTTGAAGGGAACAAGGCGGGTTCGAACACCGGGGAGCTGTTTTTT. Its protein product is CSVEGNKAGSNTGELFF.

The CDR3 DNA sequence: TGTGCCACCAGGAGTGCAGCTTACTACGAGCAGTACTTC. As protein: CATRSAAYYEQYF. The chain uses TRBV24-1 and TRBJ2-7; D remains ambiguous. The germline V and J ends were trimmed by 7 bases and 3 bases, with 12 bases remaining between them. Germline assignment: CDR1 KGHDR and CDR2 SFDVKD. This CDR3 has 13 residues.

This clonotype was seen a handful of times. The rearrangement links TRBV7-9 to TRBJ2-7; perhaps TRBD2 as D (6 bases). Germline lookup yields CDR1 SEHNR and CDR2 FQNEAQ (reference sequence). The V gene lost 0 bases and the J gene lost 3 bases, with 12 bases spanning the gap. This CDR3 has 15 amino acids. The CDR3: CASSLAGGPFYEQYF. In DNA form, the CDR3 reads TGTGCCAGCAGCTTAGCGGGGGGACCCTTCTACGAGCAGTACTTC.

In this sample, this clonotype turned up a few times. The V and J genes are TRBV20-1 and TRBJ1-1; D may be TRBD1 (5 bases). CDR1 DFQATT and CDR2 SNEGSKA come from the germline V gene (reference sequence). This CDR3 comprises 14 residues. V dropped 5 bases and J dropped 4 bases, with 17 bases sitting between them. CDR3 sequence reads: CSARGGDWGTEAFF. The CDR3 DNA sequence: TGCAGTGCTCGCGGGGGGGATTGGGGCACTGAAGCTTTCTTT.

This clonotype was seen only a few times. V gene TRBV4-1 combines with J gene TRBJ2-1; 11 nucleotides align to TRBD2. Per the germline V gene, CDR1 is MGHRA and CDR2 is YSYEKL. This CDR3 has 16 amino acids. After removal of 4 bases from V and 3 bases from J, the junction contained 5 bases not matched to a gene. The CDR3 bases are TGCGCCAGCAGCCTCCTAGCGGGGGGCGGCTACAATGAGCAGTTCTTC. The encoded protein is CASSLLAGGGYNEQFF.

The rearrangement uses TRBV9 and TRBJ2-3; no definite D call. Trimming took off 2 bases at V and 0 bases at J, with 10 bases between the two ends. Germline V CDR1 and CDR2: SGDLS, YYNGEE. This CDR3 is 15 amino acids long. The CDR3 here is CASSVGTPSTDTQYF. The CDR3 DNA is TGTGCCAGCAGCGTGGGCACGCCGAGCACAGATACGCAGTATTTT.

This clonotype was counted many times. This chain uses TRBV12-3 or TRBV12-4 with TRBJ2-1, with TRBD2 matching 9 bases. The J segment lost 7 bases and the V segment lost 2 bases, leaving 6 bases of the junction unmatched. The CDR3 is made up of 15 amino acids. The CDR3 reads CASSLSSGGLNEQFF. CDR3 nucleotide sequence: TGTGCCAGCAGTTTAAGTAGCGGGGGTCTTAATGAGCAGTTCTTC.

This rearrangement joins TRBV5-5 to TRBJ2-1; 10 bases map to TRBD2. V lost 6 bases to trimming and J lost 9 bases; unmatched junction nucleotides: 15. This CDR3 contains 16 residues. Germline V CDR1 and CDR2: SGHKS, YYEKEE (reference sequence). CDR3 sequence: CASTTPELAGRSEQFF. CDR3 coding DNA: TGTGCCAGCACCACGCCCGAACTAGCGGGGCGGAGTGAGCAGTTCTTC.

The J gene is TRBJ1-1, the V gene TRBV5-1, with D possibly being TRBD1 (6 bases). CDR1 is SGHRS and CDR2 is YFSETQ in the germline V gene. The V gene lost 3 bases and the J gene lost 0 bases, with 21 bases spanning the gap. This CDR3 comprises 18 residues. For the CDR3, the DNA is TGCGCCAGCAGCTATGATCATATAATGGACAGCATGAACACTGAAGCTTTCTTT. Translated: CASSYDHIMDSMNTEAFF.

This clonotype has a count of ten or more. This rearrangement joins TRBV6-5 to TRBJ2-2; 9 nucleotides line up with TRBD1. CDR1 is MNHEY, CDR2 SVGAGI, per germline. The ends lost 4 bases at V and 1 base at J; junction bases unmatched: 4. The CDR3 is made up of 16 amino acids. The CDR3 bases are TGTGCCAGCAGTTTTGGACAGGGGCGGAACACCGGGGAGCTGTTTTTT. Translation gives CASSFGQGRNTGELFF.

The gene calls are TRBV20-1 and TRBJ2-3; TRBD2 aligns across 10 bases. Looked up from germline, CDR1 is DFQATT and CDR2 is SNEGSKA (reference sequence). V lost 4 bases, J lost 4 bases, and 5 bases stayed unmatched. The CDR3 spans 14 residues. CDR3 sequence: CSAKSGGAPDTQYF. The CDR3 coding sequence is TGCAGTGCTAAAAGCGGGGGGGCCCCAGATACGCAGTATTTT.

This clonotype showed up just a few times. The V and J genes are TRBV15 and TRBJ2-7; the match to TRBD1 covers 9 bases. The V segment lost 4 bases and the J segment 3 bases; nucleotides outside the gene matches: 1. The CDR3 is 13 amino acids. Germline lookup yields CDR1 LNHNV and CDR2 YYDKDF (reference sequence). The CDR3 region has the DNA TGTGCCACCAGCACGGGACAGGGCTACGAGCAGTACTTC. Its protein product is CATSTGQGYEQYF. Supplemented by reference TRBV15 and TRBJ2-7, the full variable domain reads DAMVIQNPRYQVTQFGKPVTLSCSQTLNHNVMYWYQQKSSQAPKLLFHYYDKDFNNEADTPDNFQSRRPNTSFCFLDIRSPGLGDTAMYLCATSTGQGYEQYFGPGTRLTVT.

The genes are TRBV7-8 and TRBJ2-7, with D perhaps matching TRBD1 (6 bases). Trimming removed 2 bases at V and 5 bases at J, with 13 bases between. This CDR3 spans 14 amino acids. Germline V CDR1 and CDR2: SGHVS, FQNEAQ. CDR3 sequence reads: CASSLFSGVDEQYF. The CDR3 DNA sequence: TGTGCCAGCAGCTTATTTTCAGGGGTCGACGAGCAGTACTTC.

The V call is TRBV7-9, the J call TRBJ2-1; 9 nucleotides align to TRBD2. The germline CDR1 and CDR2 sequences are SEHNR and FQNEAQ (reference sequence). The CDR3 totals 14 residues. V was clipped by 5 bases and J by 3 bases; unmatched bases: 2. In nucleotides, the CDR3 is TGTGCCAGCAGCGTTAGCGGGAGCTACAATGAGCAGTTCTTC. Protein sequence: CASSVSGSYNEQFF.

This clonotype was detected ten times or more. This chain links TRBV27 with TRBJ2-3, with D maybe TRBD1 (5 bases). CDR1 and CDR2 (germline): MNHEY, SMNVEV (reference sequence). The V gene lost 9 bases and the J gene lost 1 base, with 11 bases spanning the gap. This CDR3 is 13 amino acids long. The CDR3 spells CASQGGGTDTQYF. In DNA, the CDR3 is TGTGCCAGTCAGGGCGGTGGCACAGATACGCAGTATTTT.

V is TRBV29-1 and J is TRBJ2-7; D remains unclear. Looked up from germline, CDR1 is SQVTM and CDR2 is ANQGSEA. The V and J ends lost 4 bases and 2 bases respectively, with 6 bases between them. CDR3 length: 11 amino acids. This CDR3 is CSVAETYEQYF. The CDR3 DNA follows: TGCAGCGTTGCAGAAACCTACGAGCAGTACTTC.

This clonotype was counted between two and nine times. CDR3 sequence reads: CASSPEQNSNQPQHF. In nucleotides, the CDR3 is TGTGCCAGCTCACCAGAACAGAATAGCAATCAGCCCCAGCATTTT. The V call is TRBV18, the J call TRBJ1-5; unclear D gene. CDR3 length: 15 amino acids. Between the trimmed V and J ends, which lost 2 bases and 0 bases, there was a span of 8 bases. Germline CDR1 reads KGHSH; CDR2 reads LQKENI.

This chain uses TRBV2 with TRBJ1-5; TRBD1 agrees at 8 bases. The CDR3 loop spans 15 amino acids. CDR1 and CDR2 (germline): SNHLY, FYNNEI. V lost 5 bases, J lost 11 bases, and 14 bases stayed unmatched. CDR3 DNA sequence: TGTGCCAGCAGTCCAGGGGAACAGGGGGTCAATTCCCAGCATTTT. It codes for CASSPGEQGVNSQHF.

This clonotype has at least ten counts. The chain carries TRBV19 and TRBJ2-2, with 8 bases identical to TRBD1. CDR3 length: 16 residues. V shed 7 bases, J shed 3 bases, and the junction held 10 bases outside the gene matches. Germline-derived CDR1 and CDR2 are LNHDA and SQIVND (reference sequence). The CDR3, as DNA: TGTGCCAGTAACGATCCCGGGACAGGTCACACCGGGGAGCTGTTTTTT. Protein sequence: CASNDPGTGHTGELFF. Supplemented by reference TRBV19 and TRBJ2-2, the full variable domain reads DGGITQSPKYLFRKEGQNVTLSCEQNLNHDAMYWYRQDPGQGLRLIYYSQIVNDFQKGDIAEGYSVSREKKESFPLTVTSAQKNPTAFYLCASNDPGTGHTGELFFGEGSRLTVL.

This clonotype was picked up many times. The V and J genes are TRBV20-1 and TRBJ2-3; 8 positions agree with TRBD1. V shed 4 bases and J 2 bases; nucleotides not matched to a gene: 8. Germline V CDR1 and CDR2: DFQATT, SNEGSKA (reference sequence). This CDR3 has 15 amino acids. The DNA of the CDR3 is TGCAGTGCTACAAAACCGACAGGGGACACAGATACGCAGTATTTT. Its protein is CSATKPTGDTDTQYF.

In this sample, this clonotype turned up once. The chain uses TRBV25-1 and TRBJ2-3; D is unclear. V was pared by 2 bases and J by 2 bases, with 17 bases between. The CDR3 has 17 amino acids. Germline V CDR1 and CDR2: MGHDK, SYGVNS. CDR3 in DNA: TGTGCCAGCAGTGAAGCCTCATGGGTGCAGACCACAGATACGCAGTATTTT. It translates to CASSEASWVQTTDTQYF. The whole variable domain, remainder taken from reference TRBV25-1 and TRBJ2-3, is EADIYQTPRYLVIGTGKKITLECSQTMGHDKMYWYQQDPGMELHLIHYSYGVNSTEKGDLSSESTVSRIRTEHFPLTLESARPSHTSQYLCASSEASWVQTTDTQYFGPGTRLTVL.

This clonotype showed up just a few times. The chain has TRBV12-3 or TRBV12-4 and TRBJ2-2; TRBD2 is a possible D gene (5 bases). The CDR3 totals 15 residues. With 3 bases removed from V and 0 bases from J, the gap between germline ends came to 8 bases. Written as DNA, the CDR3 is TGTGCCAGCAGTTTCGGGGAATCGAACACCGGGGAGCTGTTTTTT. Protein product: CASSFGESNTGELFF.

V is TRBV27 and J is TRBJ2-2; 8 bases line up with TRBD1. Germline-derived CDR1 and CDR2 are MNHEY and SMNVEV (reference sequence). Trimming removed 2 bases from V and 9 bases from J; junction bases left unmatched: 8. This CDR3 comprises 15 residues. The CDR3 sequence: CASSLGTGTAWELFF. The CDR3 region has the DNA TGTGCCAGCAGTTTAGGGACAGGAACCGCCTGGGAGCTGTTTTTT.

The genes are TRBV12-3 or TRBV12-4 and TRBJ2-1; 9 bases align to TRBD1. The CDR3 extends over 17 amino acids. The J segment lost 5 bases and the V segment lost 2 bases, leaving 10 bases of the junction unmatched. The CDR3 coding sequence is TGTGCCAGCAGTTTATTTTCCTTGGACAGGGGTAACAATGAGCAGTTCTTC. This encodes CASSLFSLDRGNNEQFF.

There are a few counts of this clonotype. J is TRBJ2-5 and V is TRBV19; D tentatively reads TRBD1 or TRBD2 (6 bases each). Looked up from germline, CDR1 is LNHDA and CDR2 is SQIVND (reference sequence). Trimming removed 6 bases at V and 5 bases at J, with 16 bases between. There are 14 residues in the CDR3. The CDR3 bases are TGTGCCAGTAGAGGGGGGTCGCCAGGGGAGACCCAGTACTTC. Its protein product is CASRGGSPGETQYF.

The gene calls are TRBV27 and TRBJ1-3; D is unclear. The length of the CDR3 is 13 residues. CDR1 is MNHEY, CDR2 SMNVEV, per germline (reference sequence). Trimming removed 6 bases from V and 7 bases from J, with 13 bases in between. The CDR3, as DNA: TGTGCCAGCAGCACACAGAGGCTCAACACCATATATTTT. Translated: CASSTQRLNTIYF.

The CDR3 DNA reads as TGTGCCACCAGCAGAGATTTGGCAGGTTACAATGAAAAACTGTTTTTT. Translated, it gives CATSRDLAGYNEKLFF. V gene TRBV15 combines with J gene TRBJ1-4, with D unresolved. Germline assignment: CDR1 LNHNV and CDR2 YYDKDF (reference sequence). CDR3 length: 16 amino acids. Trimming removed 0 bases at V and 5 bases at J, with 13 bases between.

This clonotype was picked up many times. The rearrangement uses TRBV5-1 and TRBJ1-4, with a possible D match to TRBD1 (5 bases). The CDR3 extends over 14 amino acids. The V end lost 4 bases, the J end lost 8 bases, and 15 bases lay between the germline ends. CDR1 SGHRS and CDR2 YFSETQ come from the germline V gene. The CDR3 sequence: CASSRGMIEEKLFF. In DNA form, the CDR3 reads TGCGCCAGCAGCCGGGGGATGATCGAGGAAAAACTGTTTTTT. The full variable domain, in which reference TRBV5-1 and TRBJ1-4 provide the parts outside the CDR3, is KAGVTQTPRYLIKTRGQQVTLSCSPISGHRSVSWYQQTPGQGLQFLFEYFSETQRNKGNFPGRFSGRQFSNSRSEMNVSTLELGDSALYLCASSRGMIEEKLFFGSGTQLSVL.